This T cell receptor beta chain comes out of a study of shared clonotypes between healthy human individuals. The study enrolled healthy HIV-negative adults without recent acute infections or vaccinations as donors. TCRdb's table, derived via immunoSEQ multiplex PCR, lists solely in-frame clones and lacks some. In the table there are about 2.3 million clones, roughly 92% of which are singletons. The sequencing sample was made of naive CD4+ T cells from PBMCs. Subset noted: CD45RA+ positively selected. The TCR was taken from a young man in good health. Some clones in this sample may be carry-over from other donors' samples.

The CDR3 spells CASSLLRGTPNTGELFF. DNA for the CDR3: TGTGCCAGTAGTCTATTAAGGGGGACTCCGAACACCGGGGAGCTGTTTTTT. The chain couples TRBV19 to TRBJ2-2; D possibly matches TRBD1 or TRBD2 (6 bases each). Per the germline V gene, CDR1 is LNHDA and CDR2 is SQIVND (reference sequence). The V and J ends lost 5 bases and 0 bases respectively, with 16 bases between them. This CDR3 contains 17 residues.